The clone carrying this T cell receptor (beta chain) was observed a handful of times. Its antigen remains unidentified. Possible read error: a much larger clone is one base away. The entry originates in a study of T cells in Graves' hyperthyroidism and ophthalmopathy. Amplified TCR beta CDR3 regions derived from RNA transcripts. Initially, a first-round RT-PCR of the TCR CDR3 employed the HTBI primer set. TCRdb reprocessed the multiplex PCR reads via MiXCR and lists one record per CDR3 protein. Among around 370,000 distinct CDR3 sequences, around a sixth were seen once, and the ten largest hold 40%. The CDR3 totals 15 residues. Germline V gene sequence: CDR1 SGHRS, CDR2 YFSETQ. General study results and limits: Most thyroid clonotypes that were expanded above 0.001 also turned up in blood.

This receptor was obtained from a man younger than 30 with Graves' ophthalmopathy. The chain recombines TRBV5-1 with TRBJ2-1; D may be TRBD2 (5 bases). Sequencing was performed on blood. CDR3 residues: CASSRMLDSCNEQFF. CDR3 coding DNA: TGCGCCAGCAGCAGGATGCTGGACTCCTGCAATGAGCAGTTCTTC.